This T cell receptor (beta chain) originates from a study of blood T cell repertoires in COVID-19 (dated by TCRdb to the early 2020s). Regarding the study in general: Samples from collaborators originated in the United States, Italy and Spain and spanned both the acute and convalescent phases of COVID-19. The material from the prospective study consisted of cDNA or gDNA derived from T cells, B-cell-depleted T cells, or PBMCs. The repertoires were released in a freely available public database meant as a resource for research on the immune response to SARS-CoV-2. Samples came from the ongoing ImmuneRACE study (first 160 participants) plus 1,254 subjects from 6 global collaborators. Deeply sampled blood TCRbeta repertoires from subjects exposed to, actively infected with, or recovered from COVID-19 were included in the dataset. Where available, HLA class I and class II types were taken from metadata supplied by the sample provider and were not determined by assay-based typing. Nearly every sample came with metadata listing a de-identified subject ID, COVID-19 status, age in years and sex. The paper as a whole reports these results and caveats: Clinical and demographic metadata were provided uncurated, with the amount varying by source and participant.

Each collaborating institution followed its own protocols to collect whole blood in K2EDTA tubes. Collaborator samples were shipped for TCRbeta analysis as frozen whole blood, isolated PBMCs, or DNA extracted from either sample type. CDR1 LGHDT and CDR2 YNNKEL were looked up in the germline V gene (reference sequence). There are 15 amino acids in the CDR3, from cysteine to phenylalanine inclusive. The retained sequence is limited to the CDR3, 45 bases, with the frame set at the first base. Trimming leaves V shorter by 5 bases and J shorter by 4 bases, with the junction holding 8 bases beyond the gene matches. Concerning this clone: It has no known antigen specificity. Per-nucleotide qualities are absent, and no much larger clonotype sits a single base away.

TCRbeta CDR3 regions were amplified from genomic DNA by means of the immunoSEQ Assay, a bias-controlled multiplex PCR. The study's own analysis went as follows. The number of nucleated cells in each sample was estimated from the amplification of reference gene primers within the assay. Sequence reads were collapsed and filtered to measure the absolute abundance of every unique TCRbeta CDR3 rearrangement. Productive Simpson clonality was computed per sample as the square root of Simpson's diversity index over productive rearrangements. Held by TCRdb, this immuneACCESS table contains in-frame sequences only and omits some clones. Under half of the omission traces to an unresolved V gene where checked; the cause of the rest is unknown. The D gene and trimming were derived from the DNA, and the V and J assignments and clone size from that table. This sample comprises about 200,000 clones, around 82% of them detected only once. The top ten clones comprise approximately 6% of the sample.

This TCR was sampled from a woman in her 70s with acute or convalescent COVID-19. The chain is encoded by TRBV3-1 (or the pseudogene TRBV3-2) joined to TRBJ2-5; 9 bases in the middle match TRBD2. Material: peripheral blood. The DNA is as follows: TGTGCCAGCAGCACAATAGCGGGAGTGGGAGAGACCCAGTACTTC. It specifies CASSTIAGVGETQYF.